The 9 T cell receptor beta chains below come from one sample, sequenced in a study of blood T cell repertoires in COVID-19. The method was immunoSEQ multiplex PCR; TCRdb's version includes in-frame clones alone and lacks a portion of them. This table has some 110,000 clones, 84% appearing once. Sequencing was done on a sample of PBMCs or T cells enriched from blood (not recorded which). These receptors were taken from a woman aged 25 to 39 who had recovered from COVID-19.

The V and J genes are TRBV28 and TRBJ2-7; 7 positions agree with TRBD1. V lost 5 bases to trimming and J lost 6 bases; unmatched junction nucleotides: 10. The V gene's germline CDR1 is MDHEN and CDR2 SYDVKM. The CDR3 contains 14 residues. CDR3 coding DNA: TGTGCCAGCAGTCCATCTGACAGGGTGGGCGAGCAGTACTTC. This gives the protein CASSPSDRVGEQYF.

CDR3 residues: CASSPERGHGYTF. CDR3 DNA sequence: TGTGCCAGCAGCCCAGAGAGGGGGCATGGCTACACCTTC. The chain carries TRBV2 and TRBJ1-2; 7 bases match TRBD1. Unmatched junction bases numbered 7, after V lost 6 bases and J lost 6 bases. The CDR3 covers 13 residues. CDR1 is SNHLY, CDR2 FYNNEI, per germline.

The chain has TRBV5-6 and TRBJ2-7; TRBD1 matches 9 bases. The CDR3 extends over 16 amino acids. After removal of 1 base from V and 1 base from J, the junction contained 6 bases not matched to a gene. The germline CDR1 and CDR2 sequences are SGHDT and YYEEEE. Here the CDR3 reads CASSLFAQGASYEQYF. For the CDR3, the DNA is TGTGCCAGCAGCTTGTTTGCACAGGGGGCGTCCTACGAGCAGTACTTC.

The rearrangement joins TRBV4-2 to TRBJ1-5; 8 nucleotides match TRBD1. V was clipped by 0 bases and J by 4 bases; unmatched bases: 2. The germline gives CDR1 LGHNA, CDR2 YNFKEQ. The CDR3 covers 15 residues. The CDR3 spells CASSQDWTGNQPQHF. The CDR3 DNA is TGTGCCAGCAGCCAAGATTGGACAGGGAATCAGCCCCAGCATTTT.

The CDR3 region is CATSETGYSGANVLTF. CDR3 coding DNA: TGTGCCACCAGTGAGACGGGGTACTCTGGGGCCAACGTCCTGACTTTC. The chain carries TRBV24-1 and TRBJ2-6, with D possibly matching TRBD2 (5 bases). V was pared by 4 bases and J by 0 bases, with 9 bases between. Germline values: CDR1 KGHDR, CDR2 SFDVKD. CDR3 size: 16 residues.

The chain carries TRBV5-1 and TRBJ2-1; the match to TRBD2 covers 7 bases. The V gene's germline CDR1 is SGHRS and CDR2 YFSETQ. The V gene end was trimmed by 2 bases and the J gene end by 5 bases; junction bases not matched to a gene: 4. CDR3 length equals 14 residues. The CDR3 DNA reads as TGCGCCAGCAGCTTACAGCGGGGTAACAATGAGCAGTTCTTC. Its protein is CASSLQRGNNEQFF.

This clone appeared once. The chain combines TRBV7-9 with TRBJ1-6; D possibly corresponds to TRBD1 (6 bases). V was trimmed by 5 bases and J by 13 bases, leaving 18 bases between them. Germline V gene data show CDR1 as SEHNR and CDR2 as FQNEAQ (reference sequence). This CDR3 has 14 residues. CDR3: CASSLTGLSSPLHF. CDR3 nucleotide sequence: TGTGCCAGCAGCCTCACAGGGTTGTCTTCCCCCCTCCACTTT.

On this clone: Other nucleotide sequences in the sample specify the same CDR3. The chain is built from TRBV28 and TRBJ1-5; the D is unclear. The CDR3 consists of 15 residues. V was trimmed by 1 base and J by 3 bases, leaving 10 bases between them. Germline assignment: CDR1 MDHEN and CDR2 SYDVKM. The CDR3 region has the DNA TGTGCCAGCAGTTTATCTGGCACAGTCAATCAGCCCCAGCATTTT. Translation gives CASSLSGTVNQPQHF.

This sequence joins TRBV19 and TRBJ2-2, with 11 bases matching TRBD2. Germline lookup yields CDR1 LNHDA and CDR2 SQIVND (reference sequence). Unmatched junction bases numbered 13, after V lost 8 bases and J lost 5 bases. The CDR3 contains 17 residues. CDR3 sequence (DNA): TGTGCCAGTCGGCGTGATAGCGGGAGGGTGAATACCGGGGAGCTGTTTTTT. It specifies CASRRDSGRVNTGELFF.